The sequence of this T cell receptor (beta chain) was determined in a study of shared clonotypes between healthy human individuals. Study-level results: The study generally estimated greater richness for naive than memory subsets. With a few donors compared, around 5% of naive CD4 clonotypes were shared. Generation probability values for non-shared clonotypes were lower than those for clonotypes shared by all four donors.

Original processing methods: As immunoSEQ supplied junction-only sequences (without quality scores), filtering differed. Only in-frame clones appear in the TCRdb table, and some are missing; sequencing was by immunoSEQ multiplex PCR. From that table come the V and J calls and clone size; the DNA was used to work out D and trimming. The sample yields about 1.1 million clones, approximately 80% seen once. Concerning this clone: The antigen remains unidentified.

The sample taken for sequencing was memory CD4+ T cells from PBMCs. As to subset: CD45RA-negative fraction. The sequence derives from a man aged 18-30 years in good health. Some clones in this sample may be carry-over from other donors' samples.

CDR3 sequence reads: CASSSQGARRGDEKLFF. DNA of the CDR3: TGTGCCAGCTCCTCCCAGGGGGCGCGGAGAGGGGATGAAAAACTGTTTTTT. The V gene is TRBV9, the J gene TRBJ1-4; 8 bases align to TRBD1. Germline loops: CDR1 SGDLS, CDR2 YYNGEE. This CDR3 contains 17 residues. The junction had 17 bases not matched to a gene; V was cut back by 7 bases and J by 6 bases.